These 32 T cell receptor beta chains share one sample of origin, sequenced in a study of T cells in Graves' hyperthyroidism and ophthalmopathy. Amplified TCR beta CDR3 regions derived from RNA transcripts. HTBI primers drove first-round RT-PCR of the TCR CDR3. From the multiplex PCR reads, TCRdb called clonotypes with MiXCR, one entry per CDR3 protein. The sample has 450,000 to 650,000 distinct CDR3 sequences, roughly 20% seen once. Sequenced material: blood. The receptors shown here come from a young man with Graves' hyperthyroidism.

A few counts support this clonotype. The J gene is TRBJ2-7, the V gene TRBV7-2, with D tentatively TRBD2 (5 bases). CDR1 SGHTA and CDR2 FQGNSA come from the germline V gene. CDR3 length: 14 amino acids. Trimming removed 4 bases from V and 7 bases from J, with 17 bases in between. CDR3 residues: CASSSQTLRGEQYF. CDR3 nucleotide sequence: TGTGCCAGCAGCTCCCAGACTCTCCGGGGAGAGCAGTACTTC.

The rearrangement links TRBV28 to TRBJ2-5, with TRBD2 matching 15 bases. J was trimmed by 2 bases and V by 6 bases; bases with no gene match: 7. Germline V gene sequence: CDR1 MDHEN, CDR2 SYDVKM. The CDR3 extends over 17 amino acids. In DNA form, the CDR3 reads TGTGCCAGCAGCCGGACTAGCGGGAGGGCCGGTCAAGAGACCCAGTACTTC. It is translated as CASSRTSGRAGQETQYF. The full variable domain, in which reference TRBV28 and TRBJ2-5 provide the parts outside the CDR3, is DVKVTQSSRYLVKRTGEKVFLECVQDMDHENMFWYRQDPGLGLRLIYFSYDVKMKEKGDIPEGYSVSREKKERFSLILESASTNQTSMYLCASSRTSGRAGQETQYFGPGTRLLVL.

This clonotype was seen at least ten times. The chain has TRBV6-1 and TRBJ2-2; 9 bases match TRBD2. Trimming at V came to 8 bases and at J to 8 bases, leaving 15 bases not matched to a gene. CDR3 size: 16 residues. Germline CDR1 is MNHNS and CDR2 is SASEGT. CDR3 protein: CASLLPGLALSGELFF. In nucleotides, the CDR3 is TGTGCCAGCCTTTTACCGGGACTAGCCCTCAGTGGGGAGCTGTTTTTT.

At least ten counts were recorded for this clonotype. The genes are TRBV20-1 and TRBJ1-1; D is possibly TRBD1 (5 bases). Trimming stripped 0 bases from V and 10 bases from J, with 15 bases between. This CDR3 comprises 13 residues. CDR1 is DFQATT, CDR2 SNEGSKA, per germline (reference sequence). The CDR3 bases are TGCAGTGCTAGAGATGGGGCCACGCCGCGAGCTTTCTTT. Amino acids: CSARDGATPRAFF.

This clonotype was recorded a few times. The J gene is TRBJ2-5, the V gene TRBV2; D may be TRBD2 (5 bases). Trimming stripped 2 bases from V and 9 bases from J, with 13 bases between. CDR3 size: 13 residues. CDR1 and CDR2 (germline): SNHLY, FYNNEI. The CDR3: CASSELAGAAQYF. As DNA, the CDR3 is TGTGCCAGCAGTGAATTGGCGGGTGCGGCCCAGTACTTC.

This clonotype was seen at least ten times. The chain links TRBV6-5 to TRBJ2-2, with 8 positions matching TRBD1. This CDR3 has 14 residues. Germline values: CDR1 MNHEY, CDR2 SVGAGI. Germline trimming cut 5 bases from V and 7 bases from J; bases unmatched to any gene: 6. The DNA of the CDR3 is TGTGCCAGCAGTCACGGGGACAGGCACGGGGAGCTGTTTTTT. Amino acid sequence: CASSHGDRHGELFF.

This clonotype was seen at least ten times. The chain uses TRBV7-8 and TRBJ1-2, with no clear D. Trimming shortened V by 0 bases and J by 3 bases, and 8 bases separated the two germline ends. This CDR3 comprises 14 residues. The V gene's germline CDR1 is SGHVS and CDR2 FQNEAQ. The CDR3 region is CASSLAGSDYGYTF. The CDR3 region has the DNA TGTGCCAGCAGCTTAGCTGGGTCCGACTATGGCTACACCTTC.

This clonotype has just a few counts. The chain is built from TRBV18 and TRBJ1-5; 9 nucleotides align to TRBD1. CDR3 size: 17 residues. From germline, CDR1 is KGHSH and CDR2 LQKENI. The trim removed 3 bases at V and 2 bases at J, leaving 8 bases unmatched. This CDR3 is CASSPQQGQGGNQPQHF. CDR3 sequence (DNA): TGTGCCAGCTCACCCCAACAGGGACAGGGCGGCAATCAGCCCCAGCATTTT.

This chain uses TRBV12-3 or TRBV12-4 with TRBJ2-2, with D maybe TRBD2 (5 bases). V shed 3 bases and J shed 7 bases, with 12 bases lying between them. The CDR3 sequence is 14 residues long. The CDR3 protein is CASSFASRGGELFF. As DNA, the CDR3 is TGTGCCAGCAGTTTCGCTAGTCGGGGCGGGGAGCTGTTTTTT.

This chain links TRBV28 with TRBJ2-7, with no clear D. This CDR3 has 13 amino acids. In germline, CDR1 is MDHEN, CDR2 SYDVKM. V was cut by 3 bases and J by 4 bases, with 10 bases left in between. Here the CDR3 reads CASSFVEEYEQYF. The CDR3 DNA reads as TGTGCCAGCAGTTTCGTGGAAGAGTACGAGCAGTACTTC.

The V and J genes are TRBV6-2 or TRBV6-3 and TRBJ1-1; unclear D gene. CDR1 is MNHEY, CDR2 SVGEGT, per germline. This CDR3 comprises 15 residues. The V end was cut by 5 bases, the J end by 0 bases, with 13 bases between. The CDR3 region is CASSAPLGMNTEAFF. CDR3 bases: TGTGCCAGCAGTGCCCCGCTGGGCATGAACACTGAAGCTTTCTTT.

The chain couples TRBV28 to TRBJ1-1, with a tentative D call TRBD1 (5 bases). The germline gives CDR1 MDHEN, CDR2 SYDVKM. Trimming left V 7 bases short and J 0 bases short, with 18 bases between. This CDR3 has 16 amino acids. The CDR3 sequence is CASTRTVGHVNTEAFF. CDR3 DNA sequence: TGTGCCAGCACCCGCACCGTCGGACACGTGAACACTGAAGCTTTCTTT.

Ten or more counts support this clonotype. The chain is built from TRBV12-3 or TRBV12-4 and TRBJ1-2, with TRBD1 matching over 9 bases. V dropped 5 bases and J dropped 7; count of bases not matched to a gene: 2. The CDR3 is 12 amino acids. The CDR3 sequence: CASSQQGAGYTF. The DNA of the CDR3 is TGTGCCAGCAGTCAACAGGGGGCTGGCTACACCTTC.

Ten or more counts support this clonotype. The rearrangement joins TRBV29-1 to TRBJ1-5; TRBD1 aligns across 10 bases. The CDR3 length is 13 residues. Per the germline V gene, CDR1 is SQVTM and CDR2 is ANQGSEA. V was clipped by 7 bases and J by 5 bases; unmatched bases: 5. CDR3 bases: TGCAGCGCCGGGACAGGGGTAGATCAGCCCCAGCATTTT. It is translated as CSAGTGVDQPQHF.

This clonotype was seen a single time. The chain links TRBV7-2 to TRBJ1-2, with TRBD1 as a possible D gene (5 bases). The CDR3 is 15 amino acids. V shed 5 bases and J shed 4 bases, with 17 bases lying between them. Germline V gives CDR1 SGHTA, CDR2 FQGNSA. The CDR3 is CASSPGQGLSYGYTF. The CDR3 region has the DNA TGTGCCAGCAGCCCAGGCCAGGGTCTGAGCTATGGCTACACCTTC.

This clonotype was recorded at least ten times. The V and J genes are TRBV28 and TRBJ1-2; perhaps TRBD1 as D (6 bases). The V gene lost 7 bases and the J gene lost 0 bases, with 9 bases spanning the gap. The CDR3 is 13 amino acids. Germline V gene data show CDR1 as MDHEN and CDR2 as SYDVKM. CDR3 region: CASTGQTNYGYTF. DNA of the CDR3: TGTGCCAGCACCGGACAGACTAACTATGGCTACACCTTC.

The genes are TRBV28 and TRBJ2-5; D remains unclear. Per the germline V gene, CDR1 is MDHEN and CDR2 is SYDVKM. Trimming pared 3 bases from V and 5 bases from J, leaving 19 bases between. CDR3 length: 16 amino acids. CDR3 amino acids: CASSFRLKHRPETQYF. DNA of the CDR3: TGTGCCAGCAGTTTCAGACTCAAGCACCGACCGGAGACCCAGTACTTC.

This clonotype was found a few times. The chain is built from TRBV28 and TRBJ2-5; D is unresolved. Trimming cost V 5 bases and J 5 bases, with 12 bases left between them. Germline values: CDR1 MDHEN, CDR2 SYDVKM. CDR3 size: 13 residues. DNA for the CDR3: TGTGCCAGCAGTGTAAAGAGAAGGGAGACCCAGTACTTC. Amino acid sequence: CASSVKRRETQYF.

This clonotype was counted at least ten times. The chain couples TRBV2 to TRBJ1-1; weak D call: TRBD1 (5 bases). In germline, CDR1 is SNHLY, CDR2 FYNNEI. Trimming removed 5 bases at V and 0 bases at J, with 7 bases between. The CDR3 sequence is 13 residues long. CDR3 in amino acids: CASSQTVNTEAFF. The CDR3 DNA follows: TGTGCCAGCAGTCAGACAGTGAACACTGAAGCTTTCTTT.

The chain is built from TRBV7-9 and TRBJ2-7; 8 bases align to TRBD1. CDR3 size: 15 residues. The junction had 4 bases not matched to a gene; V was cut back by 0 bases and J by 3 bases. CDR1 and CDR2 from the germline V gene are SEHNR and FQNEAQ (reference sequence). The CDR3: CASSLATGARYEQYF. The CDR3 region has the DNA TGTGCCAGCAGCTTAGCGACAGGGGCTCGCTACGAGCAGTACTTC. Full variable domain (rest looked up from reference TRBV7-9 and TRBJ2-7): DTGVSQNPRHKITKRGQNVTFRCDPISEHNRLYWYRQTLGQGPEFLTYFQNEAQLEKSRLLSDRFSAERPKGSFSTLEIQRTEQGDSAMYLCASSLATGARYEQYFGPGTRLTVT.

At least ten counts were recorded for this clonotype. The rearrangement joins TRBV6-2 or TRBV6-3 to TRBJ1-2; D uncertain. This CDR3 has 14 amino acids. Per germline, CDR1 MNHEY and CDR2 SVGEGT. Trimming stripped 4 bases from V and 0 bases from J, with 9 bases between. DNA for the CDR3: TGTGCCAGCAGTTTCGGCAGAACTAACTATGGCTACACCTTC. It specifies CASSFGRTNYGYTF.

In its sample, this clonotype was seen many times. The genes are TRBV2 and TRBJ2-7; 7 bases match TRBD2. The V gene's germline CDR1 is SNHLY and CDR2 FYNNEI. CDR3 length: 12 amino acids. V trimming: 11 bases; J trimming: 2 bases; junction bases outside the gene matches: 6. The CDR3 region has the DNA TGTGCCGCTACGGGGGGAACCTACGAGCAGTACTTC. Protein product: CAATGGTYEQYF.

This clonotype was seen at least ten times. The chain employs TRBV6-1 and TRBJ2-4; TRBD1 matches 7 bases. The CDR3 runs 14 residues. The J segment lost 1 base and the V segment lost 6 bases, leaving 3 bases of the junction unmatched. Per the germline V gene, CDR1 is MNHNS and CDR2 is SASEGT. The CDR3 loop is CASSQQGAKNIQYF. The CDR3 coding sequence is TGTGCCAGCAGCCAACAGGGGGCCAAAAACATTCAGTACTTC.

In this sample, this clonotype turned up many times. J is TRBJ1-5 and V is TRBV5-1, with D hard to call. This CDR3 region has 14 residues. V was clipped by 0 bases and J by 4 bases, with 8 bases between them. Germline V lookup: CDR1 SGHRS, CDR2 YFSETQ. CDR3 DNA: TGCGCCAGCAGCTTGGGAGGGATTAATCAGCCCCAGCATTTT. The encoded protein is CASSLGGINQPQHF.

The table lists this clonotype with a few counts. V usage is TRBV6-5 and J usage is TRBJ2-2; unclear D gene. This CDR3 is built from 14 residues. V dropped 2 bases and J dropped 2 bases, with 6 bases sitting between them. In germline, CDR1 is MNHEY, CDR2 SVGAGI. The CDR3 nucleotides read TGTGCCAGCAGTTACGCCGATAACACCGGGGAGCTGTTTTTT. Translated: CASSYADNTGELFF.

CDR3 DNA sequence: TGTGCCAGCAGCTCAGGGGACAGGGGGCGCGTTCTTTTCTACGAGCAGTACTTC. Translation: CASSSGDRGRVLFYEQYF. The V and J genes are TRBV11-2 and TRBJ2-7; 12 bases align to TRBD1. Trimming cost V 4 bases and J 3 bases; bases outside gene matches: 13. The CDR3 is 18 amino acids. Germline V gene lookup returns CDR1 SGHAT and CDR2 FQNNGV.

In the case of this clonotype: This may stem from a read error, because a much larger clone lies one nucleotide away. The chain combines TRBV2 with TRBJ1-1; D not resolved. Looked up from germline, CDR1 is SNHLY and CDR2 is FYNNEI. The CDR3 runs to 13 residues. The CDR3 is CTSAGSTNTEAFF. CDR3 DNA: TGTACCAGCGCGGGTTCGACGAACACTGAAGCTTTCTTT. Drawing the rest from reference TRBV2 and TRBJ1-1, the complete variable domain is EPEVTQTPSHQVTQMGQEVILRCVPISNHLYFYWYRQILGQKVEFLVSFYNNEISEKSEIFDDQFSVERPDGSNFTLKIRSTKLEDSAMYFCTSAGSTNTEAFFGQGTRLTVV.

This clonotype was counted many times. The V and J genes are TRBV6-1 and TRBJ2-5; D may be TRBD1 (6 bases). The CDR3 loop spans 18 amino acids. The V end was cut by 9 bases, the J end by 2 bases, with 28 bases between. Germline CDR1 and CDR2: MNHNS and SASEGT. This chain's CDR3 is CASPPGPGQPVGQETQYF. CDR3 nucleotides: TGTGCCAGTCCCCCTGGCCCAGGACAGCCGGTAGGGCAAGAGACCCAGTACTTC.

This clonotype was counted between two and nine times. This sequence joins TRBV19 and TRBJ1-6; 10 nucleotides match TRBD1. V dropped 8 bases and J dropped 7; count of bases not matched to a gene: 2. The germline gives CDR1 LNHDA, CDR2 SQIVND (reference sequence). The CDR3 is made up of 13 amino acids. The CDR3 loop is CASGDRGNSPLHF. The CDR3 DNA follows: TGTGCCAGTGGGGACAGGGGCAATTCACCCCTCCACTTT.

The chain recombines TRBV20-1 with TRBJ1-2; D remains ambiguous. With 3 bases removed from V and 3 bases from J, the gap between germline ends came to 5 bases. This CDR3 region has 11 residues. In germline, CDR1 is DFQATT, CDR2 SNEGSKA (reference sequence). CDR3 sequence reads: CSASGYYGYTF. CDR3 coding DNA: TGCAGTGCTAGCGGGTACTATGGCTACACCTTC.

This clonotype has a count of ten or more. The chain links TRBV7-9 to TRBJ2-4; possibly TRBD1 for D (5 bases). The germline V gene encodes CDR1 SEHNR and CDR2 FQNEAQ (reference sequence). V lost 3 bases and J 7 bases, leaving 7 bases between the germline ends. The CDR3 is 12 amino acids. CDR3 region: CASSFRGNIQYF. Here the CDR3 DNA reads TGTGCCAGCAGCTTTAGGGGCAACATTCAGTACTTC.

The chain combines TRBV6-1 with TRBJ1-2, with 10 positions matching TRBD1. V lost 3 bases to trimming and J lost 8 bases; unmatched junction nucleotides: 9. The germline gives CDR1 MNHNS, CDR2 SASEGT. The CDR3 extends over 15 amino acids. In DNA, the CDR3 is TGTGCCAGCAGTGATTCCCGGGACAGGGGAGTCGGCTACACCTTC. Translated, it gives CASSDSRDRGVGYTF.